One sample yielded the 3 T cell receptor beta chains listed below, sequenced in a study of OX40 agonist ivuxolimab in advanced cancers. Here immunoSEQ multiplex PCR was the method, and the copy in TCRdb shows in-frame clones only, minus some. The sample lists around 92,000 clones, just under 95% seen once, with around 0.28% in the top ten. Sequencing used CD4+ or CD8+ T cells sorted from blood, obtained in a trial of the OX40 agonist ivuxolimab. The receptors here all came from an adult with an advanced solid tumor such as melanoma, head and neck, liver or kidney cancer.

The rearrangement uses TRBV15 and TRBJ1-6; the D is unclear. Germline V gene sequence: CDR1 LNHNV, CDR2 YYDKDF (reference sequence). The CDR3 runs 14 residues. V was cut by 5 bases and J by 8 bases, with 13 bases left in between. The CDR3 loop reads CATSARKIDSPLHF. The CDR3 nucleotides are TGTGCCACCAGCGCTCGGAAGATCGATTCACCCCTCCACTTT. Full variable domain (rest looked up from reference TRBV15 and TRBJ1-6): DAMVIQNPRYQVTQFGKPVTLSCSQTLNHNVMYWYQQKSSQAPKLLFHYYDKDFNNEADTPDNFQSRRPNTSFCFLDIRSPGLGDTAMYLCATSARKIDSPLHFGNGTRLTVT.

The chain employs TRBV7-9 and TRBJ2-3; possibly TRBD1 for D (6 bases). The V end lost 2 bases, the J end lost 2 bases, and 11 bases lay between the germline ends. The CDR3 covers 15 residues. The germline gives CDR1 SEHNR, CDR2 FQNEAQ (reference sequence). CDR3: CASSLLGGFTDTQYF. In nucleotides, the CDR3 is TGTGCCAGCAGCTTATTAGGGGGATTCACAGATACGCAGTATTTT. The complete variable domain, with remaining parts taken from reference TRBV7-9 and TRBJ2-3, reads DTGVSQNPRHKITKRGQNVTFRCDPISEHNRLYWYRQTLGQGPEFLTYFQNEAQLEKSRLLSDRFSAERPKGSFSTLEIQRTEQGDSAMYLCASSLLGGFTDTQYFGPGTRLTVL.

The chain has TRBV11-2 and TRBJ2-1; 9 bases map to TRBD2. Looked up from germline, CDR1 is SGHAT and CDR2 is FQNNGV. V shed 1 base, J shed 6 bases, and the junction held 10 bases outside the gene matches. The CDR3 extends over 17 amino acids. The CDR3 spells CASSLAASGTGRNEQFF. The DNA of the CDR3 is TGTGCCAGCAGCTTAGCGGCTAGCGGGACCGGCCGCAATGAGCAGTTCTTC.